This TCR beta chain was recorded in a study of blood T cells in healthy people across ages. Study-level findings and limits: Unknown donor CMV status possibly confounded expanded clonotype changes. Long-lived and aged donors differed, with more naive CD4+ cells and higher diversity in the long-lived.

Primed by a sample-barcoded 5' primer and a J-beta primer mix, a second PCR proceeded for 7 to 11 cycles. The template-switch adaptor was a 5' adaptor with 12 random nucleotides. It tagged each cDNA molecule. One entry per CDR3 protein results from TCRdb running MiXCR on the 5' RACE reads. The repertoire has about 800,000 distinct CDR3 sequences, about 42% of them found once; the top ten carry 15% to 20%. There are many counts of this clonotype. The antigen is unknown. Samples each had at least 5.5 micrograms of total RNA extracted. The CDR3 has 13 residues. V gave up 6 bases and J gave up 6 bases; unmatched junction bases: 5. Per germline, CDR1 LGHDT and CDR2 YNNKEL (reference sequence).

Material: blood. The clonotype was recovered from a man older than 75 in good health. V is TRBV3-1 and J is TRBJ2-1; 7 bases are a match to TRBD2. DNA of the CDR3: TGTGCCAGCAGAGGAACTAGCGTCAATGAGCAGTTCTTC. This gives the protein CASRGTSVNEQFF.